This TCR beta chain was identified in a study of blood T cell dynamics during melanoma immunotherapy. Study summary: Patients with metastatic melanoma got pembrolizumab or nivolumab-ipilimumab as first-line care.

Remarks on this clone: Its cognate antigen is unknown.

CDR1 is SGHTA and CDR2 is FQGTGA in the germline V gene. V lost 11 bases to trimming and J lost 4 bases, with 11 bases between them. The CDR3 spans 12 residues. Data came from immunoSEQ multiplex PCR; TCRdb stores just in-frame clones and leaves some out. The table has 8,600 or so clones, approximately 80% seen once. Time point denoted: pre-treatment baseline. One draw preceded checkpoint blockade; another followed its first cycle at week 3. General study results and limits: Whether repertoire-driving clones were melanoma-specific could not be determined.

This clonotype was obtained from a human donor with melanoma. The sample here was blood, taken from a patient treated with checkpoint blockade. This chain uses TRBV7-3 with TRBJ2-2; D may match TRBD1 or TRBD2 (5 bases each). The CDR3 region is CAVGAGTGELFF. In DNA, the CDR3 is TGTGCCGTCGGGGCCGGCACCGGGGAGCTGTTTTTT.